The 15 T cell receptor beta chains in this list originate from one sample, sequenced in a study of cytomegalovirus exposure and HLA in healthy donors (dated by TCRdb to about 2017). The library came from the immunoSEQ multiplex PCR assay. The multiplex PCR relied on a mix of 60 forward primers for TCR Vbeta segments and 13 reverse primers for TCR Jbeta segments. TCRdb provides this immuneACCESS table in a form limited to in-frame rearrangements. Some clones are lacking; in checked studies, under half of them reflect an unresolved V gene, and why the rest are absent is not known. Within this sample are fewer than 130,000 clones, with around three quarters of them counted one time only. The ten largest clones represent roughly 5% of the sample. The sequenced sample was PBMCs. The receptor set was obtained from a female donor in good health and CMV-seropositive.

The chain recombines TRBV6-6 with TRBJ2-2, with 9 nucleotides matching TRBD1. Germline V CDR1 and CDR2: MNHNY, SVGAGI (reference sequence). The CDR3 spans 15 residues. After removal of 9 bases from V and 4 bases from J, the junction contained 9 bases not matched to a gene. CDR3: CASMTRDRATGELFF. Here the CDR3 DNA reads TGTGCCAGTATGACCCGGGACAGGGCCACCGGGGAGCTGTTTTTT.

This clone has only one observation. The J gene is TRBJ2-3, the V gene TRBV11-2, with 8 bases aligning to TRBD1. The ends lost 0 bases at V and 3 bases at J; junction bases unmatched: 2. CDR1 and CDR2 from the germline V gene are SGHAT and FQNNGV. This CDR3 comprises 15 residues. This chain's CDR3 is CASSLDRQGTDTQYF. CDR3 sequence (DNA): TGTGCCAGCAGCTTAGATCGACAGGGGACAGATACGCAGTATTTT.

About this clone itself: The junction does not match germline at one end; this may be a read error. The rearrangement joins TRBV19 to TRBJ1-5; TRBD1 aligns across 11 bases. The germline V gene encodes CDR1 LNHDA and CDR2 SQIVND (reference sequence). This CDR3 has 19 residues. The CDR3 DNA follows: TGTGCCAGTAGTCTAGAGGGGACAGGGGGTCGAGTAAGCAATCAGCCCCAGCATTTT. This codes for CASSLEGTGGRVSNQPQHF.

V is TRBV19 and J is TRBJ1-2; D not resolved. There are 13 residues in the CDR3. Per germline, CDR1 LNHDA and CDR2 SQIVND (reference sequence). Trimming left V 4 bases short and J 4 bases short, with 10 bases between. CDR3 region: CASSSEGAYGYTF. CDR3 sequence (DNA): TGTGCCAGTAGTAGTGAGGGAGCCTATGGCTACACCTTC.

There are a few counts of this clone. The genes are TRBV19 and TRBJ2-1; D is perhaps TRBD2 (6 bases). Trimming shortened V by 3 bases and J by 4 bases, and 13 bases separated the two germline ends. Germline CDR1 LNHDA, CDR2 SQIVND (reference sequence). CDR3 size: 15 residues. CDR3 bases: TGTGCCAGTAGTATCCTTGGGCGGGAATACAATGAGCAGTTCTTC. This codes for CASSILGREYNEQFF.

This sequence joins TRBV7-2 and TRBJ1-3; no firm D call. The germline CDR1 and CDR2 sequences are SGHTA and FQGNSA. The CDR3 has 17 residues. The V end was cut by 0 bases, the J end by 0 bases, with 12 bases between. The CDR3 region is CASSLAVQRYSGNTIYF. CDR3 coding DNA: TGTGCCAGCAGCTTAGCCGTGCAACGGTACTCTGGAAACACCATATATTTT.

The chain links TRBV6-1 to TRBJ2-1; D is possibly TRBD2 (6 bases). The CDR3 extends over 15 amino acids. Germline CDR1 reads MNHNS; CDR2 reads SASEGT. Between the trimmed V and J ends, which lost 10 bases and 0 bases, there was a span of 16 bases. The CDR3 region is CATVLALRSYNEQFF. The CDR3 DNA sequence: TGTGCCACCGTACTAGCTTTACGCTCCTACAATGAGCAGTTCTTC.

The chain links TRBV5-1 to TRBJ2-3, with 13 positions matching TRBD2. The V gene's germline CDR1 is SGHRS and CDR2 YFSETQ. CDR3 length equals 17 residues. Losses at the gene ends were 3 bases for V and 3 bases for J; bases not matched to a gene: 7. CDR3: CASSWPGLAGRTDTQYF. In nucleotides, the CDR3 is TGCGCCAGCAGCTGGCCGGGACTAGCGGGGAGAACAGATACGCAGTATTTT.

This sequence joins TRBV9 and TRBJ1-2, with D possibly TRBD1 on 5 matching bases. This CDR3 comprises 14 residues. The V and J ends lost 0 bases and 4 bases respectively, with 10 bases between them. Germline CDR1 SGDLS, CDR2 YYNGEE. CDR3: CASSVGQGLYGYTF. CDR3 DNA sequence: TGTGCCAGCAGCGTAGGGCAGGGCCTCTATGGCTACACCTTC.

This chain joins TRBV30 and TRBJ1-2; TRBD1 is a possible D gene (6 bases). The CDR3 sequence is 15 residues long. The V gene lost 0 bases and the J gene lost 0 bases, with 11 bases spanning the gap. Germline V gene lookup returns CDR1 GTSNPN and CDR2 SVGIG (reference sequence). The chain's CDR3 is CAWSVDSVANYGYTF. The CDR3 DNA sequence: TGTGCCTGGAGTGTGGACAGTGTAGCTAACTATGGCTACACCTTC.

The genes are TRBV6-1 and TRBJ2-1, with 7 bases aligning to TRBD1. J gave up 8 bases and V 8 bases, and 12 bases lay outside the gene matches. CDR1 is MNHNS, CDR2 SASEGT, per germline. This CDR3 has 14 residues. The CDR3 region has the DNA TGTGCCAGCCACCGGGACAGCAGATGGGATGAGCAGTTCTTC. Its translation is CASHRDSRWDEQFF.

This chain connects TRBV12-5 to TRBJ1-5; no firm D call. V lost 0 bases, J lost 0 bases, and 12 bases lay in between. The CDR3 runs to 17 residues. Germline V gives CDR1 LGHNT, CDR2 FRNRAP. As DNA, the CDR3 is TGTGCTAGTGGTTTGGTACTTGGAGGCAATAGCAATCAGCCCCAGCATTTT. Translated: CASGLVLGGNSNQPQHF.

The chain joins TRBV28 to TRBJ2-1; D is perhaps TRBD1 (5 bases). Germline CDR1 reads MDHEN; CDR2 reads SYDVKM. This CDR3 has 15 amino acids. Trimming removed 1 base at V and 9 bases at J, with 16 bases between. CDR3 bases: TGTGCCAGCAGTTTATATCGGCAGATTCAGGGTGAGCAGTTCTTC. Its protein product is CASSLYRQIQGEQFF.

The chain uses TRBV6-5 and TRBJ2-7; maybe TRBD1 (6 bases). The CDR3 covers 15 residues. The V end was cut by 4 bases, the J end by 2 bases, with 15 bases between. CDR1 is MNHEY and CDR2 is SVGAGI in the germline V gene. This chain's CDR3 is CASSFDRRSPYEQYF. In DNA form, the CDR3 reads TGTGCCAGCAGTTTCGACAGGAGGTCCCCCTACGAGCAGTACTTC.

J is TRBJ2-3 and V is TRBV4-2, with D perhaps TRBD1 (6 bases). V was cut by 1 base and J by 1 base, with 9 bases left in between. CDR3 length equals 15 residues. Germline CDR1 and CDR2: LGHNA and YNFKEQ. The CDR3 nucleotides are TGTGCCAGCAGCCAAGTCAAGGGGGGCACAGATACGCAGTATTTT. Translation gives CASSQVKGGTDTQYF.